These T cell receptor beta chains were read from a single sample in a study of blood T cells in healthy people across ages. TCRdb analysed the 5' RACE reads with MiXCR anew, one entry per CDR3 protein. Of some 860,000 distinct CDR3 sequences listed, around three fifths are singletons. Sample: blood. These receptors were taken from a man between 40 and 49 years old in good health. Both conserved end residues are part of each CDR3. A D gene is named only where the DNA matches it firmly. Only some rows state a clone size, as once, few, many or a class for expanded clones.

D | size | J | V | DNA | CDR3
TRBD1 | NA | TRBJ1-1 | TRBV7-2 | TGTGCCAGCAGCTTGCGGACAGGGGTTAACACTGAAGCTTTCTTT | CASSLRTGVNTEAFF
TRBD2 | NA | TRBJ2-5 | TRBV20-1 | TGCAGTGCAAAGGGGCTAGCGGGCTACCAAGAGACCCAGTACTTC | CSAKGLAGYQETQYF
NA | NA | TRBJ1-2 | TRBV21-1 | TGTGCCAGCAGCGGTGGCAGATTCTATGGCTACACCTTC | CASSGGRFYGYTF
TRBD1 | NA | TRBJ1-1 | TRBV7-2 | TGTGCCAGCAGCCTGACAGGACAGGGGGCTGAAGCTTTCTTT | CASSLTGQGAEAFF
NA | NA | TRBJ2-7 | TRBV6-2/TRBV6-3 | TGTGCCAGCAGTCCTCCGGGACCCTCCGCCGAGCAGTACTTC | CASSPPGPSAEQYF
NA | NA | TRBJ2-3 | TRBV20-1 | TGCAGTGCTAGCTTCTCGGGGTTGCCTACCCTCACAGATACGCAGTATTTT | CSASFSGLPTLTDTQYF
NA | NA | TRBJ2-1 | TRBV9 | TGTGCCAGCAGCGTGGACTGGGACAATGAGCAGTTCTTC | CASSVDWDNEQFF
NA | NA | TRBJ2-7 | TRBV20-1 | TGCAGTGCTAGAGATGGGCTATACGAGCAGTACTTC | CSARDGLYEQYF
NA | NA | TRBJ1-1 | TRBV29-1 | TGCAGCGACGCCGTGGGGGGGGACACTGAAGCTTTCTTT | CSDAVGGDTEAFF
NA | few | TRBJ2-7 | TRBV29-1 | TGCAGCGTTGGGGGCAGGGGGGGGACCTACGAGCAGTACTTC | CSVGGRGGTYEQYF
TRBD2 | NA | TRBJ2-7 | TRBV24-1 | TGTGCCACCAGTGATCCGACTAGCGGGAGGGGTTACGAGCAGTACTTC | CATSDPTSGRGYEQYF
NA | few | TRBJ2-1 | TRBV4-3 | TGCGCCAGCAGCCAACAGGGAGGGGGGGAGCAGTTCTTC | CASSQQGGGEQFF
TRBD2 | NA | TRBJ2-1 | TRBV20-1 | TGCAGTGCTAGACTAGCGGGAAGGTACAATGAGCAGTTCTTC | CSARLAGRYNEQFF
NA | NA | TRBJ2-1 | TRBV14 | TGTGCCAGCAGCCAAGGGGGTCAGCCCCATGAGCAGTTCTTC | CASSQGGQPHEQFF
NA | few | TRBJ2-5 | TRBV7-2 | TGTGCCAGCAGCGAAGCGTTGGAGACCCAGTACTTC | CASSEALETQYF
NA | NA | TRBJ2-3 | TRBV27 | TGTGCCAGCAGTAATCTGCGACTAGGTGGGAGGGATACGCAGTATTTT | CASSNLRLGGRDTQYF
NA | NA | TRBJ2-3 | TRBV13 | TGTGCCAGCAGCTTCGAGCGCACAGATGCGCAGTATTTT | CASSFERTDAQYF
NA | NA | TRBJ1-2 | TRBV11-3 | TGTGCCAGCAGCAATGGAGGGATAACTGATGGCTACACCTTC | CASSNGGITDGYTF
NA | NA | TRBJ2-1 | TRBV5-1 | TGCGCCAGCAGCGGGTCCCATGAGCAGTTCTTC | CASSGSHEQFF
NA | many | TRBJ2-3 | TRBV27 | TGTGCCAGCAGGCTCGAGGGCGGACCTGGCACAGATACGCAGTATTTT | CASRLEGGPGTDTQYF
TRBD1 | NA | TRBJ2-2 | TRBV11-1 | TGTGCCAGCAGCTGGGACAGGGGGGCCGGGGAGCTGTTTTTT | CASSWDRGAGELFF
NA | NA | TRBJ2-7 | TRBV10-3 | TGTGCCATCAGTGCCCAAAACGTAGGACAGTACTTC | CAISAQNVGQYF
NA | few | TRBJ2-7 | TRBV7-9 | TGTGCCAGCAGCTTAGGAGTGCCTATGCCCAACTACGAGCAGTACTTC | CASSLGVPMPNYEQYF
NA | NA | TRBJ1-1 | TRBV14 | TGTGCCAGCAGCCAAGATTTGAACACTGAAGCTTTCTTT | CASSQDLNTEAFF